What follows is one TCR beta chain and its context. This clone came up a few times. No cognate antigen has been identified for it. Base qualities are not at hand, and no much larger clone is one base apart. Synthetic TCR analog templates were spiked into each PCR to estimate absolute template abundance from read counts. The immunoSEQ assay used bias-controlled V and J gene primers to amplify TCRbeta CDR3 regions from genomic DNA. Rearranged TCRbeta segments were sequenced at approximately 20X coverage. Regarding the original processing steps: Clustering was used to correct sequencing errors, and CDR3s were annotated against IMGT so that V, D and J genes could be assigned. Downstream analyses used only productive TCRbeta rearrangements, leaving out any out-of-frame or stop-codon sequences. Clonality was computed as one minus Shannon entropy normalized by the log of the number of unique productive sequences. Clones differing between time points or between blood and tumor were identified by Fisher's exact test with Benjamini-Hochberg correction at adjusted p below 0.01. TCRdb re-hosts the immuneACCESS table, in-frame sequences only. Its copies lack some clones; in the studies checked, an unresolved V gene accounts for under half of them, and the cause for the rest is not known. That table supplies the V and J calls and clone size; D and trimming were determined from the DNA. The table for this sample lists around 45,000 clones; approximately 83% of them were counted only once. The top ten hold more than 13% of the sample.

The germline V gene gives CDR1 as MNHNS and CDR2 as SASEGT. The CDR3 measures 14 amino acids from cysteine to phenylalanine. Of all the DNA, just the CDR3 is kept, 42 bases in frame from base 1. V loses 3 bases, J loses 5 bases, and the germline ends lie 14 bases apart. The time point tag for this specimen amounts to: peripheral blood 6 weeks after treatment start. The cohort comprised fewer than 35 patients with locally advanced or metastatic urothelial carcinoma treated at Memorial Sloan Kettering on a trial protocol. Peripheral blood mononuclear cells were collected pretreatment and during treatment, with between 1 and 8 total time points obtained per patient. The Qiagen DNeasy Blood extraction kit was used to purify genomic DNA from total PBMCs and tumor samples. PBMCs were collected pretreatment and during treatment, and were isolated and stored as previously described. The source of the sample is a study of PD-L1 blockade in urothelial cancer (TCRdb year 2017). The study in broad terms: Every patient began therapy around 2014 and was given atezolizumab 1,200 mg intravenously every 3 weeks. In the same patients who had TCR sequencing, pretreatment tumors also underwent whole exome sequencing and RNA sequencing. About 10 patients achieved durable clinical benefit and 20 did not. Twenty-five of 29 patients were males with bladder-origin urothelial cancer, and 18 of 29 reported a prior smoking history. Durable clinical benefit meant progression-free survival longer than 6 months, and TCR features were also tested against progression-free and overall survival. Patients had an ECOG performance status of 0 or 1 and had received between 0 and 3 prior chemotherapy regimens. The study, an exploratory multi-omic analysis, examined somatic, immune and clinical correlates of response to PD-L1 blockade with atezolizumab in urothelial cancer. Pretreatment blood TCR-seq was available for about 30 patients, at least one posttreatment blood collection was obtained for some 25 patients, and tumor TCR-seq was available for some 25 patients. Blood samples were analyzed 3 weeks after the start of treatment (second dose) and 6 weeks after the start of treatment. TCR sequencing covered pretreatment tumor samples and matched, serially collected peripheral blood taken before and after atezolizumab treatment. Blood samples gave a median of roughly 150,000 T cells and tens of thousands of unique TCRs, with a median clonality of around 0.08.

Overall study results and their limits: Among patients with durable benefit, tumor-associated TCR clones showed greater expansion in peripheral blood 3 weeks after treatment started (n of about 21, p = 0.022). A pretreatment peripheral blood TCR clonality below the median was linked to improved progression-free and overall survival. Because the sample size was small (n ≈ 31) and many exploratory analyses were performed, the results are intended to be hypothesis-generating.

This clonotype was obtained from a man in his sixties with urothelial cancer. The rearrangement joined TRBV6-1 to TRBJ2-7; matching of 5 bases hints at TRBD2 as the D gene. This sample comprised PBMCs, obtained around atezolizumab (anti-PD-L1) treatment. The sequenced DNA is TGTGCCAGCAGTGAGGGAGCTCGGCCAAACGAGCAGTACTTC. It encodes CASSEGARPNEQYF.